The 26 T cell receptor beta chains below all came from one sample that was sequenced in a study of response to subunit inactivated influenza vaccine. TCRdb processed the RT-PCR reads anew with MiXCR; each CDR3 protein has one entry. Among roughly 500,000 distinct CDR3 sequences listed, 16% were seen once. The sequences come from CD4+ T cells sorted from PBMCs, collected 23 months after vaccination. The receptors were gathered from a man between 50 and 69 years old who received an inactivated influenza vaccine.

V and J are TRBV28 and TRBJ2-1; tentative D call: TRBD2 (5 bases). CDR1 and CDR2 (germline): MDHEN, SYDVKM. CDR3 length: 14 amino acids. V shed 7 bases and J shed 6 bases, with 16 bases lying between them. Here the CDR3 reads CASTLDFLGNEQFF. The CDR3 DNA follows: TGTGCCAGCACCCTGGACTTTTTGGGCAATGAGCAGTTCTTC.

The chain recombines TRBV29-1 with TRBJ1-5; possible D gene TRBD1, 6 bases. The CDR3 contains 12 residues. V was trimmed by 7 bases and J by 3 bases, leaving 10 bases between them. The germline V gene encodes CDR1 SQVTM and CDR2 ANQGSEA. CDR3 protein: CSATGNNQPQHF. The DNA for the CDR3 is TGCAGCGCGACAGGCAACAATCAGCCCCAGCATTTT.

This clonotype was seen repeatedly, ten times or more. This sequence joins TRBV10-3 and TRBJ2-1, with D possibly matching TRBD2 (6 bases). The germline CDR1 and CDR2 sequences are ENHRY and SYGVKD. With 6 bases removed from V and 0 bases from J, the gap between germline ends came to 6 bases. The CDR3 is 13 residues long. The CDR3 coding sequence is TGTGCCATCAGCGGGGGCTCCTACAATGAGCAGTTCTTC. It encodes CAISGGSYNEQFF.

The chain uses TRBV19 and TRBJ2-5; unclear D gene. The V gene's germline CDR1 is LNHDA and CDR2 SQIVND (reference sequence). Deletions cut 6 bases from V and 5 bases from J, with 16 bases between. The CDR3 spans 14 residues. The CDR3 is CASSHPFRYETQYF. The DNA for the CDR3 is TGTGCCAGTAGCCACCCTTTTAGATATGAGACCCAGTACTTC.

A remark on this clonotype: This may stem from a read error, because a much larger clone lies one nucleotide away. This chain links TRBV5-6 with TRBJ2-1; D call uncertain. Germline CDR1 reads SGHDT; CDR2 reads YYEEEE. The length of the CDR3 is 12 residues. CDR3 amino acids: CARSFSVYEQFF. As DNA, the CDR3 is TGTGCCCGCAGCTTCTCCGTCTATGAGCAGTTCTTC. Full variable domain (outside the CDR3, taken from reference TRBV5-6 and TRBJ2-1): DAGVTQSPTHLIKTRGQQVTLRCSPKSGHDTVSWYQQALGQGPQFIFQYYEEEERQRGNFPDRFSGHQFPNYSSELNVNALLLGDSALYLCARSFSVYEQFFGPGTRLTVL.

The rearrangement joins TRBV5-1 to TRBJ1-1; TRBD1 matches 8 bases. The CDR3 spans 15 residues. Looked up from germline, CDR1 is SGHRS and CDR2 is YFSETQ. J lost 0 bases, V lost 3 bases, and 4 bases had no gene match. The CDR3 loop reads CASSSGDRLNTEAFF. The CDR3 bases are TGCGCCAGCAGCTCGGGGGACAGGCTGAACACTGAAGCTTTCTTT.

This clonotype was detected a few times. The rearrangement uses TRBV18 and TRBJ2-7; D uncertain. Germline V gives CDR1 KGHSH, CDR2 LQKENI. Trimming removed 1 base from V and 0 bases from J, with 10 bases in between. The CDR3 contains 15 residues. The CDR3 DNA sequence: TGTGCCAGCTCACCACGCGACGGTAGCTCCTACGAGCAGTACTTC. Protein product: CASSPRDGSSYEQYF. The full variable domain, its missing parts supplied by reference TRBV18 and TRBJ2-7, is NAGVMQNPRHLVRRRGQEARLRCSPMKGHSHVYWYRQLPEEGLKFMVYLQKENIIDESGMPKERFSAEFPKEGPSILRIQQVVRGDSAAYFCASSPRDGSSYEQYFGPGTRLTVT.

This clonotype was detected only a few times. The chain has TRBV28 and TRBJ1-1; TRBD1 agrees at 7 bases. The CDR3 is 15 residues long. V shed 6 bases, J shed 6 bases, and the junction held 13 bases outside the gene matches. Germline V gene data show CDR1 as MDHEN and CDR2 as SYDVKM. CDR3 protein: CASRRTGDSIPEAFF. The CDR3 region has the DNA TGTGCCAGCAGAAGAACAGGGGACTCGATCCCTGAAGCTTTCTTT.

The DNA of the CDR3 is TGTGCCAGCAGTTACAGTAGGACGTCCTACAATGAGCAGTTCTTC. It specifies CASSYSRTSYNEQFF. The V gene is TRBV6-2 or TRBV6-3, the J gene TRBJ2-1, with unresolved D. Germline V gene lookup returns CDR1 MNHEY and CDR2 SVGEGT. CDR3 length: 15 amino acids. Between the trimmed V and J ends, which lost 2 bases and 1 base, there was a span of 9 bases.

This clonotype has just a few counts. The V gene is TRBV5-1, the J gene TRBJ1-1; D is uncertain. The CDR3 spans 14 residues. V was clipped by 6 bases and J by 5 bases, with 17 bases between them. Germline V CDR1 and CDR2: SGHRS, YFSETQ. The CDR3 DNA reads TGCGCCAGCAAGGAGGAGGGTCCGGGGACTGAAGCTTTCTTT. It translates to CASKEEGPGTEAFF. The full variable domain, completed using reference TRBV5-1 and TRBJ1-1, is KAGVTQTPRYLIKTRGQQVTLSCSPISGHRSVSWYQQTPGQGLQFLFEYFSETQRNKGNFPGRFSGRQFSNSRSEMNVSTLELGDSALYLCASKEEGPGTEAFFGQGTRLTVV.

This clonotype was seen ten or more times. This chain joins TRBV6-2 or TRBV6-3 and TRBJ1-1, with D uncertain. The CDR3 runs 13 residues. V was pared by 2 bases and J by 2 bases, with 6 bases between. The germline V gene has CDR1 MNHEY and CDR2 SVGEGT. CDR3 nucleotides: TGTGCCAGCAGTTACCGCAGAAACACTGAAGCTTTCTTT. Translating gives CASSYRRNTEAFF.

This clonotype was picked up one time. J is TRBJ2-5 and V is TRBV6-1; 8 nucleotides match TRBD1. V was pared by 6 bases and J by 11 bases, with 17 bases of the junction left unmatched. From germline, CDR1 is MNHNS and CDR2 SASEGT. This CDR3 contains 15 residues. The CDR3 DNA is TGTGCCAGCAGCCCCCCCGAGGGACAGGAGGCAACGCAGTACTTC. The encoded protein is CASSPPEGQEATQYF.

This clonotype occurred a few times. The chain is built from TRBV7-9 and TRBJ2-7; 9 nucleotides agree with TRBD2. V was clipped by 5 bases and J by 2 bases; unmatched bases: 7. The germline CDR1 and CDR2 sequences are SEHNR and FQNEAQ (reference sequence). CDR3 length: 15 amino acids. Written as DNA, the CDR3 is TGTGCCAGCAGCCTCGGACTAGCGCCGGCCTACGAGCAGTACTTC. This translates into CASSLGLAPAYEQYF. The whole variable domain, filled in from reference TRBV7-9 and TRBJ2-7, reads DTGVSQNPRHKITKRGQNVTFRCDPISEHNRLYWYRQTLGQGPEFLTYFQNEAQLEKSRLLSDRFSAERPKGSFSTLEIQRTEQGDSAMYLCASSLGLAPAYEQYFGPGTRLTVT.

The chain employs TRBV7-8 and TRBJ2-5; D might be TRBD1 (6 bases). The CDR3 runs 14 residues. The germline V and J ends were trimmed by 2 bases and 3 bases, with 10 bases remaining between them. The germline V gene has CDR1 SGHVS and CDR2 FQNEAQ. In DNA, the CDR3 is TGTGCCAGCAGCTTAACTGACAGGAAAGAGACCCAGTACTTC. It encodes CASSLTDRKETQYF.

Only a few counts were recorded for this clonotype. The V and J genes are TRBV19 and TRBJ1-5; 7 bases agree with TRBD1. Trimming removed 4 bases from V and 3 bases from J; junction bases left unmatched: 3. The CDR3 contains 14 residues. The germline V gene has CDR1 LNHDA and CDR2 SQIVND (reference sequence). CDR3: CASSKGQPNQPQHF. The CDR3 DNA is TGTGCCAGTAGTAAGGGACAGCCCAATCAGCCCCAGCATTTT.

In its sample, this clonotype was seen many times. The chain is built from TRBV12-3 or TRBV12-4 and TRBJ2-7; TRBD1 aligns across 12 bases. With 6 bases clipped from V and 4 bases from J, the junction kept 4 bases outside the gene matches. The CDR3 consists of 14 residues. The CDR3 loop reads CASRGQGALYEQYF. The CDR3 bases are TGTGCCAGCAGGGGACAGGGGGCTTTATACGAGCAGTACTTC.

This clonotype occurred many times. V is TRBV7-6 and J is TRBJ2-3, with D perhaps matching TRBD2 (5 bases). Germline values: CDR1 SGHVS, CDR2 FNYEAQ. The CDR3 has 15 amino acids. Trimming stripped 1 base from V and 0 bases from J, with 8 bases between. The CDR3 nucleotides are TGTGCCAGCAGCTTAGGTGGACTTAGCACAGATACGCAGTATTTT. Encoded protein: CASSLGGLSTDTQYF.

This clonotype has more than one count but fewer than ten. This chain uses TRBV7-2 with TRBJ1-3; D is ambiguous. This CDR3 comprises 14 residues. The V gene lost 5 bases and the J gene lost 0 bases, with 8 bases spanning the gap. The V gene's germline CDR1 is SGHTA and CDR2 FQGNSA. This chain's CDR3 is CASSLRASGNTIYF. The CDR3 DNA reads TGTGCCAGCAGCCTCCGAGCCTCTGGAAACACCATATATTTT.

This clonotype has more than one count but fewer than ten. The chain links TRBV10-3 to TRBJ2-1; no reliable D call. V gave up 0 bases and J gave up 3 bases, with 6 bases separating them. The germline gives CDR1 ENHRY, CDR2 SYGVKD. The CDR3 sequence is 14 residues long. Here the CDR3 reads CAISESINYNEQFF. The CDR3 bases are TGTGCCATCAGTGAGTCAATTAACTACAATGAGCAGTTCTTC.

A few counts support this clonotype. J is TRBJ2-7 and V is TRBV6-2 or TRBV6-3; D perhaps matches TRBD2 (5 bases). This CDR3 has 13 amino acids. The germline gives CDR1 MNHEY, CDR2 SVGEGT. Between the trimmed V and J ends, which lost 7 bases and 1 base, there was a span of 11 bases. The CDR3 is CASTSPGSYEQYF. The CDR3 region has the DNA TGTGCCAGCACCTCTCCGGGGTCCTACGAGCAGTACTTC.

This clonotype was seen more than once but under ten times. The CDR3 DNA reads TGTGCCAGCACCCTTGGCCCAGGCAATTCACCCCTCCACTTT. Translated: CASTLGPGNSPLHF. V is TRBV12-3 or TRBV12-4 and J is TRBJ1-6, with D hard to call. V was trimmed by 7 bases and J by 7 bases, leaving 14 bases between them. The CDR3 consists of 14 residues.

Many counts were recorded for this clonotype. V gene TRBV4-3 combines with J gene TRBJ2-4, with a weak D call TRBD2 (5 bases). The germline V and J ends were trimmed by 2 bases and 0 bases, with 8 bases remaining between them. From germline, CDR1 is LGHNA and CDR2 YSLEER. The CDR3 is 15 residues long. Written as DNA, the CDR3 is TGCGCCAGCAGCCAACTCGGGGTAGCCAAAAACATTCAGTACTTC. It specifies CASSQLGVAKNIQYF.

This clonotype showed up just a few times. V and J are TRBV9 and TRBJ2-1; 8 bases agree with TRBD2. V lost 4 bases, J lost 1 base, and 4 bases stayed unmatched. The germline gives CDR1 SGDLS, CDR2 YYNGEE. This CDR3 spans 15 amino acids. The CDR3 loop reads CASSKAGESYNEQFF. DNA for the CDR3: TGTGCCAGCAGCAAAGCGGGGGAATCCTACAATGAGCAGTTCTTC.

This sequence joins TRBV21-1 and TRBJ2-3; TRBD2 reflects the table's D call only, with no check against the DNA. TRBV21-1 is deemed a pseudogene. The CDR3 runs to 19 residues. This CDR3 is CASSTRTGWGLAGVDTQYF. As DNA, the CDR3 is TGTGCCAGCAGCACCAGGACAGGGTGGGGACTAGCGGGAGTAGATACGCAGTATTTT.

Many counts were recorded for this clonotype. The rearrangement links TRBV20-1 to TRBJ2-7; 9 positions agree with TRBD1. The CDR3 length is 15 residues. CDR1 DFQATT and CDR2 SNEGSKA come from the germline V gene (reference sequence). The V segment lost 3 bases and the J segment 0 bases; nucleotides outside the gene matches: 6. The CDR3 DNA reads TGCAGTGCTAGGGGACAGGGATCCAGCTCCTACGAGCAGTACTTC. It encodes CSARGQGSSSYEQYF.

This clonotype was seen a few times. The chain carries TRBV4-2 and TRBJ2-3, with 7 bases fitting TRBD2. The junction had 7 bases not matched to a gene; V was cut back by 4 bases and J by 3 bases. This CDR3 region has 15 residues. CDR1 and CDR2 from the germline V gene are LGHNA and YNFKEQ. CDR3 sequence: CASSPSGLVTDTQYF. The CDR3 DNA is TGTGCCAGCAGCCCCAGTGGACTAGTGACAGATACGCAGTATTTT.